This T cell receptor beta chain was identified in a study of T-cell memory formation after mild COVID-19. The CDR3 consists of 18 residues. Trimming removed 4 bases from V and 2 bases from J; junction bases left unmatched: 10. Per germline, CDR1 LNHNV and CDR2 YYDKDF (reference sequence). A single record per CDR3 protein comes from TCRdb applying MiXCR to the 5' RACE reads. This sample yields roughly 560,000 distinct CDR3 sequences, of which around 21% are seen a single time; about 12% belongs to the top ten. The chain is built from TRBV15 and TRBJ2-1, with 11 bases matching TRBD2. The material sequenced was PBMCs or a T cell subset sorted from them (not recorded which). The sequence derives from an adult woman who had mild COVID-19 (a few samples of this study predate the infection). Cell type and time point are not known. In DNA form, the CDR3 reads TGTGCCACCAGCACCGCACCGCCGGGACTAGCGGCCTACAATGAGCAGTTCTTC. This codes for CATSTAPPGLAAYNEQFF. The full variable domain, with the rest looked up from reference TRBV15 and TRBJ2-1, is DAMVIQNPRYQVTQFGKPVTLSCSQTLNHNVMYWYQQKSSQAPKLLFHYYDKDFNNEADTPDNFQSRRPNTSFCFLDIRSPGLGDTAMYLCATSTAPPGLAAYNEQFFGPGTRLTVL.